Listed below are T cell receptor beta chains from one sample, sequenced in a study of shared clonotypes between healthy human individuals. Measured with immunoSEQ multiplex PCR; TCRdb has only the in-frame clones, and not every one. The top ten clones hold less than 0.3% of a sample with about 800,000 clones, about 96% of them seen once. The sequenced sample consisted of naive CD8+ T cells sorted from blood. The receptors shown here come from a man aged 25-45 years in good health. Each CDR3 is given with its conserved first and last residue. The order of the fields is clone size, D gene, J gene, V gene, CDR3 protein, CDR3 DNA. D genes are given only for firm matches. A row's size may be missing; if present it is once, few, many or a size class.

>-|-|TRBJ2-2|TRBV10-2
CASTVTGELFF
TGCGCCAGCACCGTCACCGGGGAGCTGTTTTTT
>-|TRBD2|TRBJ2-7|TRBV10-3
CAISESSGSGTYEQYF
TGTGCCATCAGTGAGTCTAGCGGGAGTGGGACCTACGAGCAGTACTTC
>-|-|TRBJ1-4|TRBV28
CASSFYSGTLLFF
TGTGCCAGCAGTTTTTATTCCGGGACTTTACTGTTTTTT
>once|TRBD2|TRBJ2-1|TRBV9
CASSVVAGDEQFF
TGTGCCAGCAGCGTAGTGGCGGGAGATGAGCAGTTCTTC
>-|TRBD1|TRBJ1-1|TRBV28
CASSLVQGVGNTEAFF
TGTGCCAGCAGTTTAGTCCAGGGGGTGGGGAACACTGAAGCTTTCTTT
>-|-|TRBJ2-7|TRBV5-1
CASSGTSDEQYF
TGCGCCAGCAGCGGCACCTCGGACGAGCAGTACTTC
>-|-|TRBJ2-7|TRBV29-1
CSVVGREVYEQYF
TGCAGCGTTGTTGGCAGGGAAGTCTACGAGCAGTACTTC
>-|-|TRBJ1-1|TRBV30
CAWSVALNTEAFF
TGTGCCTGGAGTGTAGCCTTGAACACTGAAGCTTTCTTT
>once|-|TRBJ2-3|TRBV29-1
CSVEETGSPSTDTQYF
TGCAGCGTTGAAGAGACAGGTTCGCCTAGCACAGATACGCAGTATTTT
>-|-|TRBJ2-7|TRBV29-1
CSVRDNSYEQYF
TGCAGCGTTAGGGACAACTCCTACGAGCAGTACTTC
>-|TRBD2|TRBJ2-7|TRBV18
CASSPPAGGVSYEQYF
TGTGCCAGCTCACCACCGGCCGGGGGGGTGTCATACGAGCAGTACTTC
>few|-|TRBJ2-2|TRBV6-4
CASSEVIFGELFF
TGTGCCAGCAGTGAAGTCATCTTTGGGGAGCTGTTTTTT
>-|-|TRBJ2-1|TRBV7-9
CASSFPGRVRNEQFF
TGTGCCAGCAGCTTCCCTGGTCGGGTTCGCAATGAGCAGTTCTTC
>-|-|TRBJ1-4|TRBV7-9
CASSSRGVGAEKLFF
TGTGCCAGCAGCTCAAGGGGGGTAGGGGCCGAAAAACTGTTTTTT
>-|TRBD2|TRBJ2-1|TRBV15
CATSSVPGELAGEGEQFF
TGTGCCACCAGCAGCGTTCCCGGGGAACTAGCGGGAGAGGGTGAGCAGTTCTTC
>-|TRBD2|TRBJ2-1|TRBV15
CATRGESSGANEQFF
TGTGCCACCAGGGGTGAATCTAGCGGAGCCAATGAGCAGTTCTTC
>-|-|TRBJ1-3|TRBV25-1
CASSEYEGGDLNTIYF
TGTGCCAGCAGTGAATATGAAGGAGGGGACTTGAACACCATATATTTT
>-|TRBD1|TRBJ1-5|TRBV29-1
CSVMDREGNQPQHF
TGCAGCGTGATGGACAGGGAGGGCAATCAGCCCCAGCATTTT
>-|TRBD2|TRBJ2-2|TRBV6-5
CASATSHTGELFF
TGTGCCAGCGCGACTAGCCACACCGGGGAGCTGTTTTTT
>-|-|TRBJ2-7|TRBV18
CASSLGKGFLYEQYF
TGTGCCAGCTCCCTAGGGAAGGGGTTCCTCTACGAGCAGTACTTC
>-|-|TRBJ2-3|TRBV6-6
CASSLFGGTDTQYF
TGTGCCAGCAGTTTGTTCGGAGGCACAGATACGCAGTATTTT
>-|-|TRBJ1-1|TRBV6-5
CASTWSGMAFF
TGTGCCAGCACCTGGAGCGGAATGGCTTTCTTT
>-|TRBD1|TRBJ2-3|TRBV27
CASADRTDYTQYF
TGTGCCAGCGCGGACAGGACCGACTATACGCAGTATTTT
>-|-|TRBJ2-1|TRBV19
CATARGDNPYNEQFF
TGTGCCACCGCACGCGGGGACAACCCATACAATGAGCAGTTCTTC
>once|-|TRBJ2-7|TRBV27
CASSPRQDTSSYEQYF
TGTGCCAGCAGTCCCCGACAGGACACATCCTCCTACGAGCAGTACTTC
>once|-|TRBJ2-7|TRBV7-9
CASSFAQTYEQYF
TGTGCCAGCAGCTTTGCTCAGACCTACGAGCAGTACTTC
>-|TRBD1|TRBJ2-7|TRBV7-9
CASSSPRTGHYEQYF
TGTGCCAGCAGCTCACCCCGGACAGGCCACTACGAGCAGTACTTC
>-|-|TRBJ2-1|TRBV7-2
CASSFLVGNEQFF
TGTGCCAGCAGCTTCTTGGTAGGAAATGAGCAGTTCTTC
>-|-|TRBJ2-1|TRBV7-2
CASSFGRITYNEQFF
TGTGCCAGCAGCTTTGGGAGGATCACCTACAATGAGCAGTTCTTC
>-|-|TRBJ2-1|TRBV10-1
CARNNEQFF
TGCGCCCGCAACAATGAGCAGTTCTTC
>-|-|TRBJ2-7|TRBV9
CASSPQGWGSPYEQYF
TGTGCCAGCAGCCCCCAAGGGTGGGGTAGCCCGTACGAGCAGTACTTC
>few|-|TRBJ2-6|TRBV7-8
CATTKAGANVLTF
TGTGCCACCACCAAGGCGGGGGCCAACGTCCTGACTTTC
>-|-|TRBJ2-2|TRBV18
CASSLDREATGELFF
TGTGCCAGCTCACTTGACAGGGAGGCCACCGGGGAGCTGTTTTTT
>-|TRBD2|TRBJ2-3|TRBV27
CASSDGASGPRDTQYF
TGTGCCAGCAGTGATGGGGCTAGCGGGCCTAGAGATACGCAGTATTTT
>-|TRBD2|TRBJ2-7|TRBV19
CASMPGTSGYEQYF
TGTGCCAGTATGCCCGGGACTAGCGGCTACGAGCAGTACTTC
>-|-|TRBJ2-1|TRBV15
CATSSGAGNEQFF
TGTGCCACCAGCTCGGGAGCGGGCAATGAGCAGTTCTTC
>-|TRBD2|TRBJ2-7|TRBV27
CASSLASGRAEQYF
TGTGCCAGCAGTTTGGCTAGCGGGAGAGCCGAGCAGTACTTC
>-|-|TRBJ1-1|TRBV30
CAWSAARGTEAFF
TGTGCCTGGAGTGCTGCCAGGGGCACTGAAGCTTTCTTT
>-|-|TRBJ2-7|TRBV19
CASSGYGTPGEQYF
TGTGCCAGTTCGGGATACGGGACCCCTGGCGAGCAGTACTTC
>-|-|TRBJ2-1|TRBV19
CASSIRKTYNEQFF
TGTGCCAGTAGTATCCGGAAAACCTACAATGAGCAGTTCTTC
>-|TRBD1|TRBJ2-7|TRBV11-2
CASSLSGTGFYEQYF
TGTGCCAGCAGCTTGTCCGGGACAGGGTTCTACGAGCAGTACTTC
>-|TRBD2|TRBJ2-5|TRBV4-1
CASSQEPAASGTETQYF
TGCGCCAGCAGCCAAGAACCCGCGGCTAGCGGGACTGAGACCCAGTACTTC
>-|-|TRBJ2-3|TRBV7-9
CASSPGDTLHTQYF
TGTGCCAGCAGCCCCGGGGACACACTACATACGCAGTATTTT
>-|-|TRBJ1-1|TRBV6-5
CASFDEMNTEAFF
TGTGCCAGTTTTGACGAAATGAACACTGAAGCTTTCTTT
>-|TRBD1|TRBJ2-1|TRBV13
CASSLAGTGDYNEQFF
TGTGCCAGCAGCTTAGCCGGGACAGGGGATTACAATGAGCAGTTCTTC
>-|-|TRBJ1-3|TRBV11-2
CASSSEWPTGDLSGNTIYF
TGTGCCAGCAGCTCCGAATGGCCAACGGGGGACCTCTCTGGAAACACCATATATTTT
>-|-|TRBJ2-1|TRBV19
CASSKNTGPSSYNEQFF
TGTGCCAGTAGTAAAAACACGGGCCCGAGCTCCTACAATGAGCAGTTCTTC
>once|TRBD1|TRBJ1-2|TRBV7-8
CASSLGAGGSSYGYTF
TGTGCCAGCAGCTTAGGGGCAGGGGGCAGTAGTTATGGCTACACCTTC
>-|TRBD1|TRBJ1-4|TRBV7-8
CASSRGQGLANEKLFF
TGTGCCAGCAGCCGAGGACAGGGTTTGGCTAATGAAAAACTGTTTTTT
>-|-|TRBJ1-3|TRBV2
CASPGPRTGNTIYF
TGTGCCAGCCCGGGTCCGAGAACTGGAAACACCATATATTTT
>-|TRBD2|TRBJ2-7|TRBV11-2
CASSLGGVAGGSYEQYF
TGTGCCAGCAGCTTAGGCGGAGTGGCGGGAGGCTCCTACGAGCAGTACTTC
>-|-|TRBJ1-4|TRBV7-8
CASSSGPINEKLFF
TGTGCCAGCAGCAGCGGACCGATCAATGAAAAACTGTTTTTT
>-|TRBD1|TRBJ2-7|TRBV2
CASSQSWGGQGWYEQYF
TGTGCCAGCAGCCAAAGTTGGGGCGGACAGGGCTGGTACGAGCAGTACTTC
>-|TRBD2|TRBJ2-1|TRBV2
CASREPPGGLYNEQFF
TGTGCCAGCAGAGAACCTCCGGGAGGCCTCTACAATGAGCAGTTCTTC
>once|-|TRBJ2-7|TRBV6-1
CASRQSMALHEQYF
TGTGCCAGCAGGCAGTCGATGGCCCTTCACGAGCAGTACTTC
>once|TRBD2|TRBJ2-3|TRBV7-9
CASSSSGGITDTQYF
TGTGCCAGCAGCTCATCGGGGGGGATCACAGATACGCAGTATTTT
>-|-|TRBJ2-7|TRBV10-1
CASSGSSYEQYF
TGCGCCAGCAGTGGGAGCTCCTACGAGCAGTACTTC
>-|TRBD2|TRBJ2-2|TRBV11-2
CASSWGAGPTGELFF
TGTGCCAGCAGTTGGGGAGCGGGACCCACCGGGGAGCTGTTTTTT
>-|-|TRBJ2-1|TRBV6-1
CASGRDPGSIFEQFF
TGTGCCAGCGGAAGAGACCCCGGGTCAATTTTTGAGCAGTTCTTC
>-|-|TRBJ2-1|TRBV9
CASTEGSSYNEQFF
TGTGCCAGCACGGAGGGTAGCTCCTACAATGAGCAGTTCTTC